The 10 T cell receptor beta chains in this list originate from one sample, sequenced in a study of regulatory T cells in long-lasting Graves disease. Time point noted: newly diagnosed GD, antithyroid drugs for less than 3 months. RNA extracted from PBMCs served as the sequencing template. With iRepertoire HTBI primers and Arm-PCR of CDR3 regions, TCR beta libraries were built. Each CDR3 protein is one row after TCRdb ran MiXCR on the multiplex PCR reads. The sample holds about 540,000 distinct CDR3 sequences, approximately 13% seen once. The same data also went into a second study, on T cells in Graves' hyperthyroidism and ophthalmopathy.

Sequences were derived from peripheral blood mononuclear cells (PBMCs), sampled at new diagnosis, from a patient treated with antithyroid drugs. The receptors were sampled from a man aged 25-40 years with Graves disease.

The table lists this clonotype with many counts. For the CDR3, the DNA is TGTGCCACCAGTGATCCAAGGGACGGACGCAATCAGCCCCAGCATTTT. Amino acids: CATSDPRDGRNQPQHF. This chain uses TRBV24-1 with TRBJ1-5; D might be TRBD1 (5 bases). This CDR3 has 16 amino acids. V lost 3 bases and J lost 2, with 13 bases in between. The V gene's germline CDR1 is KGHDR and CDR2 SFDVKD.

V is TRBV20-1 and J is TRBJ1-3; D gene uncertain. Between the trimmed V and J ends, which lost 5 bases and 2 bases, there was a span of 10 bases. CDR1 DFQATT and CDR2 SNEGSKA come from the germline V gene (reference sequence). This CDR3 has 13 residues. CDR3 sequence: CSAPGGAGNTIYF. In nucleotides, the CDR3 is TGCAGTGCTCCGGGAGGCGCTGGAAACACCATATATTTT.

This chain joins TRBV20-1 and TRBJ1-4; 7 positions match TRBD1. The trim removed 6 bases at V and 3 bases at J, leaving 7 bases unmatched. The CDR3 consists of 14 residues. CDR1 DFQATT and CDR2 SNEGSKA come from the germline V gene (reference sequence). The CDR3 spells CSAPYRGPNEKLFF. The CDR3 bases are TGCAGTGCCCCTTACAGGGGACCTAATGAAAAACTGTTTTTT.

The table lists this clonotype with many counts. In DNA form, the CDR3 reads TGCAGTGCTAGAGATCGGGACCAACCAAATGAGCAGTTCTTC. Translated, it gives CSARDRDQPNEQFF. This chain uses TRBV20-1 with TRBJ2-1, with D possibly called TRBD1 or TRBD2 (5 bases each). CDR1 is DFQATT, CDR2 SNEGSKA, per germline (reference sequence). Trimming took 0 bases from V and 7 from J, leaving 13 bases between them. This CDR3 spans 14 amino acids.

This clonotype was seen at least ten times. V and J are TRBV2 and TRBJ2-2; 8 bases line up with TRBD2. In germline, CDR1 is SNHLY, CDR2 FYNNEI. The CDR3 sequence is 15 residues long. The junction had 6 bases not matched to a gene; V was cut back by 6 bases and J by 3 bases. As DNA, the CDR3 is TGTGCCAGCAGGGAACTAGCGGCCTACACCGGGGAGCTGTTTTTT. Translating gives CASRELAAYTGELFF.

This clonotype was recorded at least ten times. The V call is TRBV29-1, the J call TRBJ2-1; D could derive from TRBD1 or TRBD2 (6 bases each). The CDR3 runs to 13 residues. V was shortened by 7 bases and J by 4 bases, with 14 bases between the two germline ends. CDR1 is SQVTM and CDR2 is ANQGSEA in the germline V gene. Here the CDR3 DNA reads TGCAGCGCAAGCCGGGGGCCTTACAATGAGCAGTTCTTC. This translates into CSASRGPYNEQFF.

As concerns this clonotype: A read error likely explains this, since a far larger clone differs by one base. CDR3 region: CASSSRPFYNEQYF. The CDR3 DNA is TGTGCCAGCAGTTCCAGGCCCTTTTACAATGAGCAGTACTTC. The V gene is TRBV27, the J gene TRBJ2-7; D is ambiguous. The CDR3 totals 14 residues. The V end was cut by 4 bases, the J end by 7 bases, with 17 bases between. Germline CDR1 is MNHEY and CDR2 is SMNVEV (reference sequence).

Many counts were recorded for this clonotype. V usage is TRBV27 and J usage is TRBJ2-1; weak D call: TRBD2 (6 bases). The CDR3 totals 13 residues. Per the germline V gene, CDR1 is MNHEY and CDR2 is SMNVEV (reference sequence). The V gene lost 5 bases and the J gene lost 10 bases, with 15 bases spanning the gap. CDR3 in amino acids: CASSQQTRDEQFF. The DNA for the CDR3 is TGTGCCAGCAGTCAACAGACTAGGGACGAGCAGTTCTTC.

This sequence joins TRBV6-1 and TRBJ2-4, with D hard to call. The CDR3 sequence is 15 residues long. CDR1 is MNHNS and CDR2 is SASEGT in the germline V gene. V dropped 7 bases and J dropped 1 base, with 14 bases sitting between them. Here the CDR3 reads CASTPGTAAKNIQYF. The CDR3 region has the DNA TGTGCCAGCACCCCCGGTACCGCGGCCAAAAACATTCAGTACTTC.

This clonotype was recorded many times. J is TRBJ2-5 and V is TRBV6-2 or TRBV6-3, with D uncertain. Trimming left V 2 bases short and J 7 bases short, with 8 bases between. The germline CDR1 and CDR2 sequences are MNHEY and SVGEGT. This CDR3 region has 12 residues. In DNA form, the CDR3 reads TGTGCCAGCAGTTACCCCCCCTGGACCCAGTACTTC. Translation gives CASSYPPWTQYF.